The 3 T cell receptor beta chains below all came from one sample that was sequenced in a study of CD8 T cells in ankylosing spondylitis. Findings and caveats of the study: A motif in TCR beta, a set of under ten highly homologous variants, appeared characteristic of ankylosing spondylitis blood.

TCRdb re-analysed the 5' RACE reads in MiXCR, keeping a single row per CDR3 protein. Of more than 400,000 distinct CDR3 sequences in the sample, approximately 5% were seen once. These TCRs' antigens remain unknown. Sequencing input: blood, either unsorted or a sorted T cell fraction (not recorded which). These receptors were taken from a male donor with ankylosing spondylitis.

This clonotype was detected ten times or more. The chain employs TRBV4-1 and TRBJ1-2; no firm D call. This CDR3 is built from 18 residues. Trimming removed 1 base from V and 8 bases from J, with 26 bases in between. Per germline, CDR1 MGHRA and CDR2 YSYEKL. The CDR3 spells CASSQVPNQRTEKRGYTF. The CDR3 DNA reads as TGCGCCAGCAGCCAAGTCCCCAACCAAAGGACGGAAAAACGGGGCTACACCTTC.

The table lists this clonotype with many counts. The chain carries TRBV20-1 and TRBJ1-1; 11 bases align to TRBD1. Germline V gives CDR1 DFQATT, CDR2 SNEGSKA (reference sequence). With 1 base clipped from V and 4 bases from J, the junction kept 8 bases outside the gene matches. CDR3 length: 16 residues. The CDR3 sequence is CSARARTGGRGTEAFF. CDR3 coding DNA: TGCAGTGCTAGAGCCCGGACAGGGGGCCGGGGCACTGAAGCTTTCTTT.

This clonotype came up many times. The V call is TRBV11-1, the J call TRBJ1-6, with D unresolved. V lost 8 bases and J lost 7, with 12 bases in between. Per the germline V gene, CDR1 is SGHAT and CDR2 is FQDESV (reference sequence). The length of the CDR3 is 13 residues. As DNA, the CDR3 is TGTGCCAGCCGCTCCGTGCGGAATTCACCCCTCCACTTT. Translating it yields CASRSVRNSPLHF.